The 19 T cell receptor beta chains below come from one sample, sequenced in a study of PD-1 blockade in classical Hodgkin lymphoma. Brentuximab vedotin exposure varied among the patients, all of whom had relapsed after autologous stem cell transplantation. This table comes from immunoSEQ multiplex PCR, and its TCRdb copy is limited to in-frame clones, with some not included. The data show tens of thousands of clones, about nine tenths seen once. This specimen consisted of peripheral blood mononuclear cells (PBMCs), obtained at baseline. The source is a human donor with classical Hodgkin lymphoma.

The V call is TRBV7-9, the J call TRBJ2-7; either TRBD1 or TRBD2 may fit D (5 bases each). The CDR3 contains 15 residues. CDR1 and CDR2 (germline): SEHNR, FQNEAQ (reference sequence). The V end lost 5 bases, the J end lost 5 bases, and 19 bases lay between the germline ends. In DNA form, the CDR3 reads TGTGCCAGCAGCCCACGGGGCCCCCTCGGGGACGAGCAGTACTTC. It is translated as CASSPRGPLGDEQYF. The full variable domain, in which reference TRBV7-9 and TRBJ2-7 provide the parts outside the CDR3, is DTGVSQNPRHKITKRGQNVTFRCDPISEHNRLYWYRQTLGQGPEFLTYFQNEAQLEKSRLLSDRFSAERPKGSFSTLEIQRTEQGDSAMYLCASSPRGPLGDEQYFGPGTRLTVT.

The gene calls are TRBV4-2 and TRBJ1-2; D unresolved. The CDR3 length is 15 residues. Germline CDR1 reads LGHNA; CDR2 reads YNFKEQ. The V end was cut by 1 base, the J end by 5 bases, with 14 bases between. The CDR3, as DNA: TGTGCCAGCAGCCAAGGGCCCACCCGCGGATATGGCTACACCTTC. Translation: CASSQGPTRGYGYTF.

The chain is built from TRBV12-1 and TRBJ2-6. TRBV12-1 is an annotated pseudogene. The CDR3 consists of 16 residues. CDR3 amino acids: CASSRRNVSRANVLTF. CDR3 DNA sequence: TGTGCCAGCAGCAGAAGAAATGTAAGTCGGGCCAACGTCCTGACTTTC.

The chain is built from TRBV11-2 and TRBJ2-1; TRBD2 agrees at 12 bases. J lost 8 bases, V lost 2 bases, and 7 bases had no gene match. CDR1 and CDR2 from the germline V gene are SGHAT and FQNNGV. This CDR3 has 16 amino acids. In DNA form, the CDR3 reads TGTGCCAGCAGCTTACCGGGACTAGCGGGTAGGTATGAGCAGTTCTTC. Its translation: CASSLPGLAGRYEQFF.

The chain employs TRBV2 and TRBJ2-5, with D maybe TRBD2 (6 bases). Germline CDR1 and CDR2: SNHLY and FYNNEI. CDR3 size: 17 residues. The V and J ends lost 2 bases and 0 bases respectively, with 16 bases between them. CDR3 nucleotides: TGTGCCAGCAGTGAAATGTCTCTAGCGACTTACCAAGAGACCCAGTACTTC. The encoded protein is CASSEMSLATYQETQYF.

In DNA, the CDR3 is TGCGCCAGCAGCCCACAACAGGGAGGAGGCGAGACCCAGTACTTC. Residues: CASSPQQGGGETQYF. This chain uses TRBV5-1 with TRBJ2-5; D may match TRBD1 or TRBD2 (6 bases each). The germline V and J ends were trimmed by 4 bases and 5 bases, with 18 bases remaining between them. This CDR3 has 15 amino acids. Germline CDR1 SGHRS, CDR2 YFSETQ.

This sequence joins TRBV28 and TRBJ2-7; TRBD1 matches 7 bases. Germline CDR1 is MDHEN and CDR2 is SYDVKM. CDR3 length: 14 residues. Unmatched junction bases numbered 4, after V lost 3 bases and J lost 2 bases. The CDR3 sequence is CASSFGDSTYEQYF. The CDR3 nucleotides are TGTGCCAGCAGTTTCGGGGACAGCACCTACGAGCAGTACTTC.

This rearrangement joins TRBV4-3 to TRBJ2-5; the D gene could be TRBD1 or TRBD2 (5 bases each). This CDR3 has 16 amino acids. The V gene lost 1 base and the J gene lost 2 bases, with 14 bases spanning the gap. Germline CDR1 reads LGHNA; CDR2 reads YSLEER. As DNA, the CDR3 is TGCGCCAGCAGCCAAGCGGACTCAGGGAAACAAGAGACCCAGTACTTC. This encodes CASSQADSGKQETQYF.

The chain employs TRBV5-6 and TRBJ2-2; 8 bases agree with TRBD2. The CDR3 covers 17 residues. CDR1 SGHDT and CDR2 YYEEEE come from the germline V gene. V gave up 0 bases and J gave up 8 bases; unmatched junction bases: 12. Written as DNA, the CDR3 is TGTGCCAGCAGCTTGGTGGTCGGGAGCGGGAGAGTTGGGGAGCTGTTTTTT. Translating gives CASSLVVGSGRVGELFF.

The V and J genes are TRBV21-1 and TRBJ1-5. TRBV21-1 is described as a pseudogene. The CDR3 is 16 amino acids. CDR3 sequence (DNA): TGTGCCAGCAGCAACGGGCCCCACAAGATTGATCAGCCCCAGCATTTT. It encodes CASSNGPHKIDQPQHF.

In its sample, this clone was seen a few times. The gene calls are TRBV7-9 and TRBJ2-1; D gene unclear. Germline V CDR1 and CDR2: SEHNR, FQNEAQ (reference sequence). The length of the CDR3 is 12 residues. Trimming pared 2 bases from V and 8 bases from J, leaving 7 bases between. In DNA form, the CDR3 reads TGTGCCAGCAGCTTAATATTTCATGAGCAGTTCTTC. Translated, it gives CASSLIFHEQFF.

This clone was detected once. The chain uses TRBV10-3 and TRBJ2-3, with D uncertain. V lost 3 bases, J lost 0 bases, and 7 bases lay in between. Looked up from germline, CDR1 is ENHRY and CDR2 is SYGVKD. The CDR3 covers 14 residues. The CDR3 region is CAISDFGSTDTQYF. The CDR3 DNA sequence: TGTGCCATCAGTGATTTCGGGAGCACAGATACGCAGTATTTT.

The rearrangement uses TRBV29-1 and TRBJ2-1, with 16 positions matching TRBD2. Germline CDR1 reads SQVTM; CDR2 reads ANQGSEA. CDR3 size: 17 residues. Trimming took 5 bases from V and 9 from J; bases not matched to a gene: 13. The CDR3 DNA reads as TGCAGCGTTCGTGGGGGACTAGCGGGAGGGCCGAGGGTTGAGCAGTTCTTC. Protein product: CSVRGGLAGGPRVEQFF.

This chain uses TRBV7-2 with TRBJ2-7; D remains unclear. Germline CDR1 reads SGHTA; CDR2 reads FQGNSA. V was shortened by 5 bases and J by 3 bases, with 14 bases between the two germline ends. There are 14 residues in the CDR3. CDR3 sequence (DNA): TGTGCCAGCAGCCCGCGAAGTTACGGCTACGAGCAGTACTTC. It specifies CASSPRSYGYEQYF. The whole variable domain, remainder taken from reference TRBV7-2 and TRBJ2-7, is GAGVSQSPSNKVTEKGKDVELRCDPISGHTALYWYRQSLGQGLEFLIYFQGNSAPDKSGLPSDRFSAERTGGSVSTLTIQRTQQEDSAVYLCASSPRSYGYEQYFGPGTRLTVT.

CDR3 loop: CSAREVAEAFF. The CDR3 region has the DNA TGCAGTGCTAGGGAGGTTGCTGAAGCTTTCTTT. The chain recombines TRBV20-1 with TRBJ1-1; D gene unclear. This CDR3 contains 11 residues. The V and J ends lost 3 bases and 6 bases respectively, with 8 bases between them. The germline gives CDR1 DFQATT, CDR2 SNEGSKA (reference sequence).

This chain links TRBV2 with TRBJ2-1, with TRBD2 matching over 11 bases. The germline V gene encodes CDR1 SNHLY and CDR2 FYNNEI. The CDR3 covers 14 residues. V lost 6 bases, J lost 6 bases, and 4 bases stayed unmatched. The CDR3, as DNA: TGTGCCAGCAGAGGGACTAGCGGTACCAATGAGCAGTTCTTC. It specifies CASRGTSGTNEQFF.

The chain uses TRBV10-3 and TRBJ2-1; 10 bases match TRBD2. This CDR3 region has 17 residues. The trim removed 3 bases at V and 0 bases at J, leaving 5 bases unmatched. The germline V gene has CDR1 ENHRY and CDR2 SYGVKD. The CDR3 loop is CAISDASGSRSYNEQFF. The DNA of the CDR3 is TGTGCCATCAGTGATGCTAGCGGGAGCCGCTCCTACAATGAGCAGTTCTTC.

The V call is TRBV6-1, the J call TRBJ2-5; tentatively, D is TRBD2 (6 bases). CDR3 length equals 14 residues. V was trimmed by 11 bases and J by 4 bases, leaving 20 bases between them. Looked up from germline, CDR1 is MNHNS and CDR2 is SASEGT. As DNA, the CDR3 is TGTGCCGTCCTTGGGAGGTGGGGTAGAGAGACCCAGTACTTC. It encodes CAVLGRWGRETQYF.

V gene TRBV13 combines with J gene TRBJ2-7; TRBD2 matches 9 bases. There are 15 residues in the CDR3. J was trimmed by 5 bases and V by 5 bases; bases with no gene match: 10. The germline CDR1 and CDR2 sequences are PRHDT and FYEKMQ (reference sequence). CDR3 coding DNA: TGTGCCAGCAGCGAGACCAGCGGGAGGACCCACGAGCAGTACTTC. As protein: CASSETSGRTHEQYF.